This entry describes one T cell receptor beta chain. CDR3 length: 11 amino acids. V lost 11 bases and J lost 7, with 13 bases in between. In the source study's methods: Quantification of nucleated cells was approximated via reference gene primer amplification. The assay was immunoSEQ multiplex PCR, and TCRdb's table has in-frame clones only and misses some. V, J and clone size derive from that table, while D and trimming were established from the DNA sequence. Of some 40,000 clones in the sample, around 86% were seen once. The data were taken from a study of blood T cell repertoires in COVID-19. The wider study: The study drew acute and convalescent COVID-19 samples from the United States, Italy and Spain.

The material sequenced was peripheral blood. This TCR was recovered from an elderly woman with acute or convalescent COVID-19. The gene calls are TRBV12-3 or TRBV12-4 and TRBJ2-3, with D possibly being TRBD1 (6 bases). This CDR3 is CALSRGYTQYF. DNA of the CDR3: TGTGCCCTAAGCAGGGGCTATACGCAGTATTTT.